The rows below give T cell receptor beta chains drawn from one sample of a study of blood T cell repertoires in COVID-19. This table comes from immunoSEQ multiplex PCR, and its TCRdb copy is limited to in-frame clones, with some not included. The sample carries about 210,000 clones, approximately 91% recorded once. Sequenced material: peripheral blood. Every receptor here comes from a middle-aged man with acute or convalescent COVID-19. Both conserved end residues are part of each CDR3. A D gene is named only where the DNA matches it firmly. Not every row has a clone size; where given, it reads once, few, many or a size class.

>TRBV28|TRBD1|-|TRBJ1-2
TGTGCCAGCAGTTTGTATAACGGACAGGGGCAGGACTATGGCTACACCTTC
CASSLYNGQGQDYGYTF
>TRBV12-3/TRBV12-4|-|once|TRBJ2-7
TGTGCCAGCAGTTGGGGCAGCTACGAGCAGTACTTC
CASSWGSYEQYF
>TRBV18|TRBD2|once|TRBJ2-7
TGTGCCAGCTCACCAAGGCGGGAGGGCCCATACGAGCAGTACTTC
CASSPRREGPYEQYF
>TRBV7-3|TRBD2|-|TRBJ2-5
TGTGCCAGCAGCTCCAGACTAGCGGGAAAAGAGACCCAGTACTTC
CASSSRLAGKETQYF
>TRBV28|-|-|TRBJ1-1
TGTGCCAGCAGCTCCCGACAGGCTGATATGAACACTGAAGCTTTCTTT
CASSSRQADMNTEAFF
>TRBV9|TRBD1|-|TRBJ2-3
TGTGCCAGCCGGACAGGGTTCACAGATACGCAGTATTTT
CASRTGFTDTQYF
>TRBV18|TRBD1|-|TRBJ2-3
TGTGCCAGCTCACGAGGACAGGGATTCAGCACAGATACGCAGTATTTT
CASSRGQGFSTDTQYF
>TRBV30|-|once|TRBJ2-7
TGTGCCTGGAGTGTATCAGGGGGGATCTACGAGCAGTACTTC
CAWSVSGGIYEQYF
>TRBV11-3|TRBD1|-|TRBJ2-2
TGTGCCAGCAGCCAGGGGGCGGGCGGGGAGCTGTTTTTT
CASSQGAGGELFF
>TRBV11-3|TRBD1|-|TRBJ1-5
TGTGCCAGCAGCTTAAGGCGATTTGGGACAGTTAGCAATCAGCCCCAGCATTTT
CASSLRRFGTVSNQPQHF
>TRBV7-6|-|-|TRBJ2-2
TGTGCCAGCAGCTTAGATTCCGGCGGGAACACCGGGGAGCTGTTTTTT
CASSLDSGGNTGELFF
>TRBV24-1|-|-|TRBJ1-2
TGTGCCACCAGTGATGGAGGCGCAGGCTATGGCTACACCTTC
CATSDGGAGYGYTF
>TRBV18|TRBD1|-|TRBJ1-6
TGTGCCAGCTCACCTATCCCGGGACAGGGTAATAATTCACCCCTCCACTTT
CASSPIPGQGNNSPLHF
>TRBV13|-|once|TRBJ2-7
TGTGCCAGCAGCTTAGAAGAGGGGGCCTACGAGCAGTACTTC
CASSLEEGAYEQYF
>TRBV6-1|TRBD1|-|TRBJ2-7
TGTGCCAGCAGTGAATTCGGGACAGAACTCTACGAGCAGTACTTC
CASSEFGTELYEQYF
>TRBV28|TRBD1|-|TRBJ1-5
TGTGCCAGCAGTGACCCAGGGGGCCGTCGTCAGCCCCAGCATTTT
CASSDPGGRRQPQHF
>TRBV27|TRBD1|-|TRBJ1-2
TGTGCCAGCAGATCTTTCCAGGGGGCGGAGTCGAACTATGGCTACACCTTC
CASRSFQGAESNYGYTF
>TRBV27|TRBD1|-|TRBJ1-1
TGTGCCAGCAGTCCTTACAGGGGTCCGACTGAAGCTTTCTTT
CASSPYRGPTEAFF
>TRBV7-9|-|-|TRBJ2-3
TGTGCCAGCAGCTTAGCGGCGGCCACAGATACGCAGTATTTT
CASSLAAATDTQYF
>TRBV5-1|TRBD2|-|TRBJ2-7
TGCGCCAGCAGCTTTACTAGCGGTTACTACGAGCAGTACTTC
CASSFTSGYYEQYF
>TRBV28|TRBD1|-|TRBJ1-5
TGTGCCAGCAGAGGACAGGGGGAACTTGGGGGCAATCAGCCCCAGCATTTT
CASRGQGELGGNQPQHF
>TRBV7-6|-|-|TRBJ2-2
TGTGCCAGCAGCTTAGTTAACCAGGGGTCGAACACCGGGGAGCTGTTTTTT
CASSLVNQGSNTGELFF
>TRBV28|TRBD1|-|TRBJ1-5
TGTGCCAGCAGGGGGACAGGGAATAGCAATCAGCCCCAGCATTTT
CASRGTGNSNQPQHF
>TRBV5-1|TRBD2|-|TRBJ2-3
TGCGCCAGCAGGCTAGCGGCTAGCACAGATACGCAGTATTTT
CASRLAASTDTQYF
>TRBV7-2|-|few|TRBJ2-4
TGTGCCAGCAGCCTACAGGAGTCAGCCAAAAACATTCAGTACTTC
CASSLQESAKNIQYF